Below are 32 T cell receptor beta chains sequenced from a single sample in a study of cytotoxic CD8 clonotypes in ibrutinib-treated CLL. Some clones are missing from TCRdb's copy, which holds only in-frame ones; the method was immunoSEQ multiplex PCR. Of approximately 280,000 clones detected, 70% to 80% appear once; the ten largest clones hold around 5.3%. Sequencing was performed on PBMCs, taken at disease progression, from a patient treated with ibrutinib. These receptor sequences come from a human donor with chronic lymphocytic leukemia.

V gene TRBV19 combines with J gene TRBJ2-1, with D perhaps matching TRBD1 (6 bases). Germline V gene lookup returns CDR1 LNHDA and CDR2 SQIVND (reference sequence). This CDR3 spans 16 amino acids. Trimming stripped 1 base from V and 3 bases from J, with 13 bases between. The CDR3 DNA reads TGTGCCAGTAGTATAGCGTCGACAGGAATCTACAATGAGCAGTTCTTC. Its translation is CASSIASTGIYNEQFF.

V and J are TRBV5-1 and TRBJ2-7; 12 bases fit TRBD1. V trimming: 4 bases; J trimming: 7 bases; junction bases outside the gene matches: 6. The CDR3 covers 14 residues. Germline values: CDR1 SGHRS, CDR2 YFSETQ. In DNA, the CDR3 is TGCGCCAGCAGCCGGGACAGGGGGCTCGGGGAGCAGTACTTC. Its protein product is CASSRDRGLGEQYF.

This clone was observed a handful of times. V usage is TRBV7-2 and J usage is TRBJ1-2; D ambiguous. Germline V CDR1 and CDR2: SGHTA, FQGNSA. V dropped 5 bases and J dropped 6 bases, with 16 bases sitting between them. The CDR3 contains 14 residues. The CDR3 spells CASSPMTSPHGYTF. CDR3 bases: TGTGCCAGCAGCCCTATGACCTCTCCCCATGGCTACACCTTC.

The V call is TRBV5-1, the J call TRBJ1-1; D may be TRBD1 (5 bases). V was clipped by 6 bases and J by 1 base, with 10 bases between them. Germline lookup yields CDR1 SGHRS and CDR2 YFSETQ. CDR3 size: 13 residues. This CDR3 is CASTRQSNTEAFF. CDR3 in DNA: TGCGCCAGCACCCGACAGTCGAACACTGAAGCTTTCTTT.

The chain recombines TRBV7-2 with TRBJ1-6; D is undetermined. This CDR3 has 13 amino acids. Germline-derived CDR1 and CDR2 are SGHTA and FQGNSA. Trimming removed 6 bases at V and 6 bases at J, with 9 bases between. CDR3 region: CASREVTNSPLHF. The CDR3 DNA reads as TGTGCCAGCAGGGAGGTGACTAATTCACCCCTCCACTTT.

This chain joins TRBV6-6 and TRBJ2-3, with D tentatively TRBD1 (6 bases). The CDR3 extends over 15 amino acids. V was cut by 1 base and J by 1 base, with 9 bases left in between. CDR1 MNHNY and CDR2 SVGAGI come from the germline V gene (reference sequence). The CDR3 spells CASSYFRGGTDTQYF. CDR3 coding DNA: TGTGCCAGCAGTTACTTCAGGGGAGGCACAGATACGCAGTATTTT.

The chain couples TRBV7-5 to TRBJ1-2. TRBV7-5 is marked as a pseudogene. The CDR3 extends over 14 amino acids. CDR3 sequence reads: CVRSLEEGGYGYTF. In DNA, the CDR3 is TGTGTCAGAAGCTTAGAGGAGGGGGGCTATGGCTACACCTTC.

Only a few counts were recorded for this clone. The chain couples TRBV6-5 to TRBJ2-5, with unresolved D. The CDR3 covers 11 residues. Germline lookup yields CDR1 MNHEY and CDR2 SVGAGI. Trimming took 6 bases from V and 5 from J, leaving 7 bases between them. The CDR3 here is CASRGLETQYF. CDR3 nucleotides: TGTGCCAGCAGGGGTCTGGAGACCCAGTACTTC.

The chain is built from TRBV7-9 and TRBJ1-2; the D gene is possibly TRBD1 (6 bases). Germline loops: CDR1 SEHNR, CDR2 FQNEAQ (reference sequence). Trimming left V 4 bases short and J 4 bases short, with 10 bases between. The CDR3 contains 13 residues. The CDR3 protein is CASSYGQSYGYTF. CDR3 sequence (DNA): TGTGCCAGCAGCTACGGACAGTCCTATGGCTACACCTTC.

This chain connects TRBV7-6 to TRBJ2-7; D perhaps matches TRBD2 (5 bases). The CDR3 is 14 amino acids. V lost 7 bases, J lost 3 bases, and 16 bases lay in between. CDR1 SGHVS and CDR2 FNYEAQ come from the germline V gene. CDR3: CASTQAGNGYEQYF. CDR3 DNA: TGTGCCAGCACCCAGGCCGGGAACGGCTACGAGCAGTACTTC.

The chain carries TRBV13 and TRBJ1-4, with D perhaps TRBD1 (6 bases). The length of the CDR3 is 15 residues. Germline lookup yields CDR1 PRHDT and CDR2 FYEKMQ (reference sequence). The V and J ends lost 5 bases and 0 bases respectively, with 10 bases between them. CDR3 protein: CASSTHRATNEKLFF. DNA for the CDR3: TGTGCCAGCAGCACTCACAGGGCAACTAATGAAAAACTGTTTTTT.

This rearrangement joins TRBV6-5 to TRBJ1-5; TRBD1 aligns across 7 bases. CDR3 length equals 15 residues. The V segment lost 6 bases and the J segment 0 bases; nucleotides outside the gene matches: 5. CDR1 and CDR2 from the germline V gene are MNHEY and SVGAGI. The CDR3 DNA sequence: TGTGCCAGCAGGGCAGGGGGGTATAGCAATCAGCCCCAGCATTTT. Protein sequence: CASRAGGYSNQPQHF.

The CDR3 loop reads CASSLGGLAGDEQFF. CDR3 DNA sequence: TGTGCCAGCAGCTTAGGGGGACTAGCCGGCGATGAGCAGTTCTTC. V usage is TRBV13 and J usage is TRBJ2-1; TRBD2 matches 9 bases. V lost 0 bases to trimming and J lost 8 bases; unmatched junction nucleotides: 5. From germline, CDR1 is PRHDT and CDR2 FYEKMQ (reference sequence). This CDR3 is 15 amino acids long.

The rearrangement joins TRBV5-4 to TRBJ1-6; 7 bases fit TRBD1. Trimming cost V 4 bases and J 9 bases; bases outside gene matches: 7. Germline V lookup: CDR1 SGHNT, CDR2 YYREEE (reference sequence). The CDR3 sequence is 14 residues long. This chain's CDR3 is CASSLGQLVSPLHF. CDR3 coding DNA: TGTGCCAGCAGCCTGGGACAGCTGGTTTCACCCCTCCACTTT.

V usage is TRBV29-1 and J usage is TRBJ2-7, with D tentatively TRBD2 (5 bases). The length of the CDR3 is 14 residues. V was clipped by 4 bases and J by 3 bases, with 16 bases between them. Germline-derived CDR1 and CDR2 are SQVTM and ANQGSEA. CDR3 loop: CSVVTLGLYYEQYF. The CDR3 DNA reads as TGCAGCGTTGTAACCTTAGGACTCTACTACGAGCAGTACTTC.

The chain links TRBV5-1 to TRBJ1-1, with 7 bases fitting TRBD1. Germline loops: CDR1 SGHRS, CDR2 YFSETQ. V dropped 2 bases and J dropped 3; count of bases not matched to a gene: 1. There are 13 residues in the CDR3. CDR3 sequence reads: CASSLQGYTEAFF. CDR3 DNA sequence: TGCGCCAGCAGCTTACAGGGGTACACTGAAGCTTTCTTT.

The V gene is TRBV11-2, the J gene TRBJ2-1; D is perhaps TRBD2 (7 bases). The CDR3 extends over 18 amino acids. Germline CDR1 reads SGHAT; CDR2 reads FQNNGV. Trimming stripped 5 bases from V and 7 bases from J, with 27 bases between. The CDR3 region has the DNA TGTGCCAGCAGCCGCCGTTATCCAAAGGCAGGGGAGGGGAATGAGCAGTTCTTC. This encodes CASSRRYPKAGEGNEQFF.

This chain connects TRBV7-2 to TRBJ2-7; 9 bases are shared with TRBD2. Germline CDR1 and CDR2: SGHTA and FQGNSA. The CDR3 loop spans 16 amino acids. J gave up 11 bases and V 2 bases, and 16 bases lay outside the gene matches. DNA of the CDR3: TGTGCCAGCAGCTTAACGGGGACTGCGGGAGGGCCGGGGAAGTACTTC. Its translation: CASSLTGTAGGPGKYF.

The chain links TRBV9 to TRBJ2-5, with 13 positions matching TRBD2. This CDR3 contains 16 residues. Germline trimming cut 3 bases from V and 5 bases from J; bases unmatched to any gene: 7. CDR1 is SGDLS, CDR2 YYNGEE, per germline. This CDR3 reads CASSGFTSGRAETQYF. In nucleotides, the CDR3 is TGTGCCAGCAGCGGATTCACTAGCGGGAGGGCTGAGACCCAGTACTTC.

The chain combines TRBV18 with TRBJ2-7; TRBD1 matches 9 bases. The CDR3 has 15 amino acids. The junction had 9 bases not matched to a gene; V was cut back by 6 bases and J by 3 bases. CDR1 and CDR2 (germline): KGHSH, LQKENI. CDR3 DNA sequence: TGTGCCAGCTCTCCAGGACAGGGGTTTTACTACGAGCAGTACTTC. Protein product: CASSPGQGFYYEQYF.

The V gene is TRBV7-3, the J gene TRBJ2-1, with TRBD2 identical over 8 bases. CDR1 is SGHTA and CDR2 is FQGTGA in the germline V gene. The junction had 12 bases not matched to a gene; V was cut back by 5 bases and J by 9 bases. CDR3 length: 15 residues. The CDR3 protein is CASSPPTGGPAEQFF. CDR3 coding DNA: TGTGCCAGCAGCCCCCCGACGGGGGGGCCGGCTGAGCAGTTCTTC.

The V call is TRBV11-3, the J call TRBJ2-4; a possible D gene is TRBD1 (5 bases). The CDR3 sequence is 13 residues long. The V and J ends lost 0 bases and 12 bases respectively, with 12 bases between them. CDR1 and CDR2 from the germline V gene are SGHNT and YENEEA. The CDR3 coding sequence is TGTGCCAGCAGCTTAGAGGTCCAGGGTCATCAGTACTTC. Translated, it gives CASSLEVQGHQYF.

The chain recombines TRBV19 with TRBJ2-2; D gene uncertain. V dropped 5 bases and J dropped 1 base, with 2 bases sitting between them. The length of the CDR3 is 12 residues. CDR1 LNHDA and CDR2 SQIVND come from the germline V gene (reference sequence). This CDR3 reads CASSRNTGELFF. Written as DNA, the CDR3 is TGTGCCAGTAGTCGGAACACCGGGGAGCTGTTTTTT.

The V and J genes are TRBV11-3 and TRBJ2-3, with 7 bases fitting TRBD2. The CDR3 totals 14 residues. From germline, CDR1 is SGHNT and CDR2 YENEEA. After removal of 6 bases from V and 5 bases from J, the junction contained 8 bases not matched to a gene. The CDR3 loop reads CASSWGGDGDTQYF. The CDR3 DNA reads as TGTGCCAGCAGTTGGGGGGGTGACGGAGATACGCAGTATTTT.

The gene calls are TRBV29-1 and TRBJ1-5, with D possibly being TRBD1 (5 bases). The V end was cut by 7 bases, the J end by 0 bases, with 10 bases between. The CDR3 runs to 13 residues. Germline V gene sequence: CDR1 SQVTM, CDR2 ANQGSEA. This chain's CDR3 is CSGRDLSNQPQHF. For the CDR3, the DNA is TGCAGCGGCCGGGACCTTAGCAATCAGCCCCAGCATTTT.

The chain links TRBV28 to TRBJ1-2; D unclear. V lost 1 base and J lost 3, with 6 bases in between. CDR3 size: 13 residues. Per germline, CDR1 MDHEN and CDR2 SYDVKM. The CDR3 sequence: CASSLLADYGYTF. For the CDR3, the DNA is TGTGCCAGCAGTTTATTGGCAGACTATGGCTACACCTTC.

The rearrangement uses TRBV7-9 and TRBJ2-1; D is ambiguous. V lost 5 bases and J 8 bases, leaving 16 bases between the germline ends. CDR3 length: 14 amino acids. The germline CDR1 and CDR2 sequences are SEHNR and FQNEAQ (reference sequence). CDR3 residues: CASSPEYLRDEQFF. Here the CDR3 DNA reads TGTGCCAGCAGCCCAGAGTATCTTCGCGATGAGCAGTTCTTC.

This chain joins TRBV7-9 and TRBJ2-2, with D tentatively TRBD2 (6 bases). This CDR3 has 19 amino acids. Trimming shortened V by 6 bases and J by 2 bases, and 25 bases separated the two germline ends. Germline loops: CDR1 SEHNR, CDR2 FQNEAQ (reference sequence). The CDR3 bases are TGTGCCAGCAGGACTCCCGAATTCAAGTCTAGCGCCAACACCGGGGAGCTGTTTTTT. Protein sequence: CASRTPEFKSSANTGELFF.

This sequence joins TRBV14 and TRBJ1-2; TRBD1 agrees at 8 bases. V dropped 2 bases and J dropped 7; count of bases not matched to a gene: 6. This CDR3 is built from 14 residues. Germline CDR1 SGHDN, CDR2 FVKESK. The CDR3 loop is CASSQQGANGGYTF. The CDR3 nucleotides are TGTGCCAGCAGCCAACAGGGGGCAAATGGTGGCTACACCTTC.

This chain connects TRBV29-1 to TRBJ1-1; the D gene is possibly TRBD1 (6 bases). Germline CDR1 SQVTM, CDR2 ANQGSEA. CDR3 length: 14 residues. With 4 bases removed from V and 1 base from J, the gap between germline ends came to 13 bases. The CDR3 is CSVGGGWENTEAFF. The CDR3 DNA reads TGCAGCGTTGGAGGGGGGTGGGAGAACACTGAAGCTTTCTTT.

The V gene is TRBV13, the J gene TRBJ1-6; D gene ambiguous. This CDR3 is built from 13 residues. V lost 8 bases, J lost 9 bases, and 14 bases lay in between. Looked up from germline, CDR1 is PRHDT and CDR2 is FYEKMQ (reference sequence). The CDR3 sequence: CASGVGAGSPLHF. The DNA of the CDR3 is TGTGCCAGCGGCGTGGGCGCGGGTTCACCCCTCCACTTT. The full variable domain, its missing parts supplied by reference TRBV13 and TRBJ1-6, is AAGVIQSPRHLIKEKRETATLKCYPIPRHDTVYWYQQGPGQDPQFLISFYEKMQSDKGSIPDRFSAQQFSDYHSELNMSSLELGDSALYFCASGVGAGSPLHFGNGTRLTVT.

The CDR3: CASSQATSGGETQYF. In nucleotides, the CDR3 is TGCGCCAGCAGCCAAGCGACTAGCGGGGGTGAGACCCAGTACTTC. This rearrangement joins TRBV4-1 to TRBJ2-5, with 12 bases lining up with TRBD2. The V gene end was trimmed by 1 base and the J gene end by 5 bases; junction bases not matched to a gene: 2. Germline loops: CDR1 MGHRA, CDR2 YSYEKL. The CDR3 is 15 residues long.